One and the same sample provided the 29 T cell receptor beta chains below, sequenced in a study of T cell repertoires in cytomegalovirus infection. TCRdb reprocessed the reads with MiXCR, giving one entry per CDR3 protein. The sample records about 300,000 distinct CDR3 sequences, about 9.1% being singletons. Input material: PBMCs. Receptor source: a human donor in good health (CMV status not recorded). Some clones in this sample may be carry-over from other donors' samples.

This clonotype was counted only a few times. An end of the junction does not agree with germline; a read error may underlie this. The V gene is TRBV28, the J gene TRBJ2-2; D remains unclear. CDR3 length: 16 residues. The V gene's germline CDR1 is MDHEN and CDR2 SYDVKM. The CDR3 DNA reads TGTGCCAGCAGTCCTTCCTCGTGGAGCAACAGCGGGGAGCTGTTTTTT. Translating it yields CASSPSSWSNSGELFF.

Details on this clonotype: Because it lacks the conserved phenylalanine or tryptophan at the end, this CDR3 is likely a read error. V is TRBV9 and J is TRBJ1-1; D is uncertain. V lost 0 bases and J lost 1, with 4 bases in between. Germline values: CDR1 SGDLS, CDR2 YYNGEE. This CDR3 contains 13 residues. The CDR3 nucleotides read TGTGCCAGCAGCGTAGTTCAGAACACTGAAGCTTTCCTT. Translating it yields CASSVVQNTEAFL.

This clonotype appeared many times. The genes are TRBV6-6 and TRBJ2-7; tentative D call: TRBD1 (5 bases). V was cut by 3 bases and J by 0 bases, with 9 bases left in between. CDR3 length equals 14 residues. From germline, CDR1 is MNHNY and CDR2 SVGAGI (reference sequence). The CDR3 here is CASSYRQNSYEQYF. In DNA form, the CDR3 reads TGTGCCAGCAGTTATCGACAGAACTCCTACGAGCAGTACTTC.

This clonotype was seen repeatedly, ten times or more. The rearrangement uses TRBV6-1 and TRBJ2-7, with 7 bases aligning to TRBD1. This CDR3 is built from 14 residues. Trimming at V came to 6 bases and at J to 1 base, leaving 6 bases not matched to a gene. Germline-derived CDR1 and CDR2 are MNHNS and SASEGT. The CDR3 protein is CASRPRTGSYEQYF. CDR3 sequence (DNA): TGTGCCAGCAGACCTAGGACAGGTTCCTACGAGCAGTACTTC.

CDR3 amino acids: CSVEPRQFF. The CDR3 nucleotides read TGCAGCGTTGAACCAAGGCAGTTCTTC. The chain combines TRBV29-1 with TRBJ2-1; D call uncertain. Germline V gene data show CDR1 as SQVTM and CDR2 as ANQGSEA. Trimming left V 2 bases short and J 12 bases short, with 5 bases between. This CDR3 comprises 9 residues.

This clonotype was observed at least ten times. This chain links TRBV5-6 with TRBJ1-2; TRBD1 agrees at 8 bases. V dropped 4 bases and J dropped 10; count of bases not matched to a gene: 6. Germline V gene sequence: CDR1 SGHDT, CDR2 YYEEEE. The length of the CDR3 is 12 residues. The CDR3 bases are TGTGCCAGCAGCGCTCCGGACAGGGCCTACACCTTC. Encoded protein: CASSAPDRAYTF.

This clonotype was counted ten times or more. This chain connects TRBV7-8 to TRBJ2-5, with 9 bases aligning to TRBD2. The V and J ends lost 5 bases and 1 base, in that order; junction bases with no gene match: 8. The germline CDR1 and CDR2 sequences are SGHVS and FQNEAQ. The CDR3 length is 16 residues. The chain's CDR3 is CASSRFAGGIQETQYF. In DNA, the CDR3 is TGTGCCAGCAGCCGATTCGCGGGGGGGATCCAAGAGACCCAGTACTTC.

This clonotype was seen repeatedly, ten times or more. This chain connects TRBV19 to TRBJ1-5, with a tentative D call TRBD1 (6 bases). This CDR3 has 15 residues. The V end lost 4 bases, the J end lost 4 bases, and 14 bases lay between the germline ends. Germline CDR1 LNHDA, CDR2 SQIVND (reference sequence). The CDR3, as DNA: TGTGCCAGTAGTACCTTTACAGGGTTGAATCAGCCCCAGCATTTT. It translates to CASSTFTGLNQPQHF. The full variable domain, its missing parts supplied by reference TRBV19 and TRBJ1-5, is DGGITQSPKYLFRKEGQNVTLSCEQNLNHDAMYWYRQDPGQGLRLIYYSQIVNDFQKGDIAEGYSVSREKKESFPLTVTSAQKNPTAFYLCASSTFTGLNQPQHFGDGTRLSIL.

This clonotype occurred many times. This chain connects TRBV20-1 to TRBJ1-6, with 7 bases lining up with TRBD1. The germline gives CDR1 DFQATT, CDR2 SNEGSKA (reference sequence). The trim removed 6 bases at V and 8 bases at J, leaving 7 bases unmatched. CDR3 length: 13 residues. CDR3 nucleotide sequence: TGCAGTGCCGAGGGACAGAGACATTCACCCCTCCACTTT. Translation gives CSAEGQRHSPLHF.

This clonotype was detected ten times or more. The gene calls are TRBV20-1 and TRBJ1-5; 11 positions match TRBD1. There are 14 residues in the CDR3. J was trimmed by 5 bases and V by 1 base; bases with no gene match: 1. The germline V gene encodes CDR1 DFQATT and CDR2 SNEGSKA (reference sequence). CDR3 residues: CSARGTGGYQPQHF. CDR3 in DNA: TGCAGTGCTAGAGGGACAGGGGGCTATCAGCCCCAGCATTTT.

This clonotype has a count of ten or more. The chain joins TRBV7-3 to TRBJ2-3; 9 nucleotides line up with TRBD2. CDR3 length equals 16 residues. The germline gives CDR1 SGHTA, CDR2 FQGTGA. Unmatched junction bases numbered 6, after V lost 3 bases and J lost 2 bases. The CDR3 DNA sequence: TGTGCCAGCAGCTTGAGGCGGGGGGGAGTCACAGATACGCAGTATTTT. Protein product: CASSLRRGGVTDTQYF.

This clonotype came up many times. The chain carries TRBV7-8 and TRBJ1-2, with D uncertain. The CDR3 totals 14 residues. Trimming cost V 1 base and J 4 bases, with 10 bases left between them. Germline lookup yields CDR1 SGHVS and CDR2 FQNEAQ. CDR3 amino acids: CASSLDVRVYGYTF. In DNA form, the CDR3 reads TGTGCCAGCAGCTTAGATGTGCGGGTCTATGGCTACACCTTC. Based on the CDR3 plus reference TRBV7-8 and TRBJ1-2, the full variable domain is GAGVSQSPRYKVAKRGQDVALRCDPISGHVSLFWYQQALGQGPEFLTYFQNEAQLDKSGLPSDRFFAERPEGSVSTLKIQRTQQEDSAVYLCASSLDVRVYGYTFGSGTRLTVV.

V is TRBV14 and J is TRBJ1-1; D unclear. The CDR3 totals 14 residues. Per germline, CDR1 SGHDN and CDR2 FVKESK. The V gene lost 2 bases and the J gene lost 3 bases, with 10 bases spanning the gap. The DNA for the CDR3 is TGTGCCAGCAGCCAAACAAGGGATTACACTGAAGCTTTCTTT. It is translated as CASSQTRDYTEAFF.

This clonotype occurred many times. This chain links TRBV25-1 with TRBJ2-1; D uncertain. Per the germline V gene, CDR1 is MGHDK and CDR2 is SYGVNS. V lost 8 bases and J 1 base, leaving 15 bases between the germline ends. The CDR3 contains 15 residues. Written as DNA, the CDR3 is TGTGCCAGCCGCGCCTCCCGTGGGTCCTACAATGAGCAGTTCTTC. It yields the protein CASRASRGSYNEQFF.

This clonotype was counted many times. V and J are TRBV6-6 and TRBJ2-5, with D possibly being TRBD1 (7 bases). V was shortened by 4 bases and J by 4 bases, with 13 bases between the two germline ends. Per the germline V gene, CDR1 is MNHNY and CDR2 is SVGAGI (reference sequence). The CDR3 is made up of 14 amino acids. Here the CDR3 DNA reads TGTGCCAGCAGTTCGCAGGGGGGCCGAGAGACCCAGTACTTC. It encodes CASSSQGGRETQYF.

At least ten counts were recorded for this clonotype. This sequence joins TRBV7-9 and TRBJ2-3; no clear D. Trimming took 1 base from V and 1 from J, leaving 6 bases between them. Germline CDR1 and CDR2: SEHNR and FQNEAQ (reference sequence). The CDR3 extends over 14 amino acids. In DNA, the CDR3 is TGTGCCAGCAGCTTAGTTCAGCGCACAGATACGCAGTATTTT. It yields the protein CASSLVQRTDTQYF. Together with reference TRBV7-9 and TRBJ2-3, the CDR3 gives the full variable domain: DTGVSQNPRHKITKRGQNVTFRCDPISEHNRLYWYRQTLGQGPEFLTYFQNEAQLEKSRLLSDRFSAERPKGSFSTLEIQRTEQGDSAMYLCASSLVQRTDTQYFGPGTRLTVL.

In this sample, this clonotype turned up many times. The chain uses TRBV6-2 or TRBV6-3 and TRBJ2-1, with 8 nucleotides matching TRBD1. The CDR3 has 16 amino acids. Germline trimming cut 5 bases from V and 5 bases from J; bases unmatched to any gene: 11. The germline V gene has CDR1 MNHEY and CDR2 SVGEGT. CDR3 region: CASSPLGQGVDNEQFF. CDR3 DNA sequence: TGTGCCAGCAGTCCCCTCGGACAGGGAGTAGACAATGAGCAGTTCTTC.

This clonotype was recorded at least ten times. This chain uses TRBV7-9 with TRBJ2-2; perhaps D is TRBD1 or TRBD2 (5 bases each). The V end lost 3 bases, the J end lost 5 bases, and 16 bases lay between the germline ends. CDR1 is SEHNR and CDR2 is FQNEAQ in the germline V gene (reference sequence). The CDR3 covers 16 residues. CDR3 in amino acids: CASSFDLGTGTGELFF. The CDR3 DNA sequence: TGTGCCAGCAGCTTTGACCTGGGGACCGGGACCGGGGAGCTGTTTTTT.

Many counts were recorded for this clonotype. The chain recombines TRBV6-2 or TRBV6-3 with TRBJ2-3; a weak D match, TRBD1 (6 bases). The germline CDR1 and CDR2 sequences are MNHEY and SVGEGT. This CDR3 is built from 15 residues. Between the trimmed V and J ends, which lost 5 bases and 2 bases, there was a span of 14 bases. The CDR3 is CASSTPGHPTDTQYF. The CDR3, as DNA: TGTGCCAGCAGTACCCCGGGACATCCCACAGATACGCAGTATTTT.

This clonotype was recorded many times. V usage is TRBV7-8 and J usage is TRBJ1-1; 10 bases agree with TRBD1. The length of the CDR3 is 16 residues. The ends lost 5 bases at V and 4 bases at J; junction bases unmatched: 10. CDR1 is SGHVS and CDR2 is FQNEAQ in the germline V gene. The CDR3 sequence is CASSLNRDRGITEAFF. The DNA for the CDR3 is TGTGCCAGCAGCCTGAACCGGGACAGGGGAATCACTGAAGCTTTCTTT. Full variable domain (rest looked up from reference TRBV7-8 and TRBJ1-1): GAGVSQSPRYKVAKRGQDVALRCDPISGHVSLFWYQQALGQGPEFLTYFQNEAQLDKSGLPSDRFFAERPEGSVSTLKIQRTQQEDSAVYLCASSLNRDRGITEAFFGQGTRLTVV.

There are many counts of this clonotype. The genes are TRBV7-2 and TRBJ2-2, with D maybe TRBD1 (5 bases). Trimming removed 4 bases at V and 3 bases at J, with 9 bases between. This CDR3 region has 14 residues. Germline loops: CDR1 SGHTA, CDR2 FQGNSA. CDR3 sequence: CASSSPGYTGELFF. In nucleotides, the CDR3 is TGTGCCAGCAGCTCTCCAGGGTACACCGGGGAGCTGTTTTTT.

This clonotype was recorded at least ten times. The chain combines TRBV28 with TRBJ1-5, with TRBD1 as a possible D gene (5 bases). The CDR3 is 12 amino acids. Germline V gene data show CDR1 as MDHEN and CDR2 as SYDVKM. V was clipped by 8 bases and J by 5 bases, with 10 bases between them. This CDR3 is CASDSSYQPQHF. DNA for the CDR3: TGTGCCAGCGACAGTTCTTATCAGCCCCAGCATTTT.

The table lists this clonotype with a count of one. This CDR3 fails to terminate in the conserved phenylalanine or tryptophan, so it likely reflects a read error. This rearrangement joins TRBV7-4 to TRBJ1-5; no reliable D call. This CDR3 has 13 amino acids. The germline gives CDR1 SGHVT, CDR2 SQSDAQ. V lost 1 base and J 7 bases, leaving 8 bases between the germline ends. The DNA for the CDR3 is TGTGCCAGCAGCTTAGGGGGAAGCCAGCCCCAGCATTTA. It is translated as CASSLGGSQPQHL.

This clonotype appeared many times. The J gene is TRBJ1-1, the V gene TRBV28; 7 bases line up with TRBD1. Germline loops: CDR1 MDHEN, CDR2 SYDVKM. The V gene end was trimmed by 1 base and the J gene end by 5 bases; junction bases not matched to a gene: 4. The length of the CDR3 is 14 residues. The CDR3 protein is CASSLFQGETEAFF. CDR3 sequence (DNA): TGTGCCAGCAGTTTATTTCAGGGGGAAACTGAAGCTTTCTTT.

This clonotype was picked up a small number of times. The chain's CDR3 is CASSLGQTRSYGYTF. Written as DNA, the CDR3 is TGCGCCAGCAGCTTGGGACAGACCCGAAGCTATGGCTACACCTTC. The V and J genes are TRBV5-1 and TRBJ1-2; tentative D call: TRBD1 (5 bases). The CDR3 has 15 residues. Germline V gene data show CDR1 as SGHRS and CDR2 as YFSETQ. V dropped 0 bases and J dropped 4 bases, with 13 bases sitting between them.

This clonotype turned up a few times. The CDR3 bases are TGCAGTGCTAGGGTAAATGACAGGGGGAACACTGAAGCTTTCTTT. Translating it yields CSARVNDRGNTEAFF. This chain joins TRBV20-1 and TRBJ1-1; the match to TRBD1 covers 8 bases. In germline, CDR1 is DFQATT, CDR2 SNEGSKA (reference sequence). V lost 3 bases to trimming and J lost 1 base; unmatched junction nucleotides: 7. The CDR3 is 15 amino acids.

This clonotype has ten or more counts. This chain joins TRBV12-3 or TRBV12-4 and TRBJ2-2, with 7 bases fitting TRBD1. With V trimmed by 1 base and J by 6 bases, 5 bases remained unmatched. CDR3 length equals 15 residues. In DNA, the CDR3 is TGTGCCAGCAGTTTAGAGACGGGGACAGCCGGGGAGCTGTTTTTT. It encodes CASSLETGTAGELFF.

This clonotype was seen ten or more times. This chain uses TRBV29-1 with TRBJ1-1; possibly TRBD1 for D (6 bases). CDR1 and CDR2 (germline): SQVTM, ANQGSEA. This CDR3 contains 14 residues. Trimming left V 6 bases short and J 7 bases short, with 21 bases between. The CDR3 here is CSVSRSGRGGEAFF. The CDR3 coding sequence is TGCAGCGTCTCGCGTAGTGGCAGGGGAGGTGAAGCTTTCTTT.

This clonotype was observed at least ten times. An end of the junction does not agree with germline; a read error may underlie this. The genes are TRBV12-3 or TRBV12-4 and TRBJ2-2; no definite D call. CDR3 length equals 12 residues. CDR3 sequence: CASSLGTGELFF. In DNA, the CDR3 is TGTGCCAGCAGCTTAGGCACCGGGGAGCTGTTTTTT.